This record looks at one T cell receptor beta chain sequence and its context. Using immunoSEQ multiplex PCR, the repertoire was profiled, and TCRdb retains in-frame clones only, with some absent. The profile shows roughly 53,000 clones, 87% of them singletons. Trimming cost V 5 bases and J 2 bases, with 13 bases left between them. Germline CDR1 reads MNHEY; CDR2 reads SVGAGI. The CDR3 covers 15 residues. The data were obtained in a study of PD-L1 blockade in urothelial cancer. Time point here: pretreatment peripheral blood. Each individual provided 1 to 8 samples (taken pretreatment and on-treatment). The chain employs TRBV6-5 and TRBJ1-5, with no clear D. This specimen consisted of PBMCs, obtained around atezolizumab (anti-PD-L1) treatment. The receptor was derived from a woman aged 55-69 years with urothelial cancer. CDR3 coding DNA: TGTGCCAGCAGTAGGAGAGGGATTGGCAATCAGCCCCAGCATTTT. It specifies CASSRRGIGNQPQHF.